The 27 T cell receptor beta chains reported below all come from one sample, sequenced in a study of shared clonotypes between healthy human individuals. TCRdb keeps only in-frame clones here, not all; method: immunoSEQ multiplex PCR. The sample carries 1.5 million to 2.5 million clones, roughly 94% recorded once. It was CD45RO-negative cells, positively selected for CCR7, that made up naive CD8 cells, with terminally differentiated effector memory CD45RA+ cells excluded. The sample taken for sequencing was naive CD8+ T cells sorted from blood. These receptor sequences come from a man between 18 and 35 years old in good health.

The chain links TRBV5-6 to TRBJ1-5, with no clear D. Germline CDR1 is SGHDT and CDR2 is YYEEEE. The CDR3 loop spans 10 amino acids. The V and J ends lost 9 bases and 4 bases respectively, with 5 bases between them. CDR3 coding DNA: TGTGCCATTATTAATCAGCCCCAGCATTTT. Its protein is CAIINQPQHF.

Concerning this clone: The sample carries other DNA sequences with the same CDR3. The CDR3 nucleotides are TGTGCCAGCAGCTTGCCCACCGGGGAGCTGTTTTTT. Its translation is CASSLPTGELFF. The gene calls are TRBV5-4 and TRBJ2-2, with D unclear. With 1 base removed from V and 4 bases from J, the gap between germline ends came to 2 bases. The CDR3 length is 12 residues. Germline CDR1 reads SGHNT; CDR2 reads YYREEE (reference sequence).

The chain is built from TRBV2 and TRBJ2-7; a possible D gene is TRBD1 (6 bases). This CDR3 comprises 13 residues. Germline CDR1 is SNHLY and CDR2 is FYNNEI. V lost 2 bases and J lost 3, with 8 bases in between. CDR3 sequence (DNA): TGTGCCAGCAGTGAACGGACAGTCTACGAGCAGTACTTC. It yields the protein CASSERTVYEQYF.

The chain carries TRBV4-3 and TRBJ1-3; a weak D match, TRBD1 (6 bases). The CDR3 runs to 16 residues. CDR1 and CDR2 from the germline V gene are LGHNA and YSLEER. V shed 3 bases and J shed 4 bases, with 16 bases lying between them. CDR3 in DNA: TGCGCCAGCAGCCAGGACAGAGCGTCGGCGGGAAACACCATATATTTT. It specifies CASSQDRASAGNTIYF.

The chain carries TRBV4-1 and TRBJ2-1; 10 positions agree with TRBD2. The CDR3 length is 15 residues. The junction had 5 bases not matched to a gene; V was cut back by 4 bases and J by 5 bases. From germline, CDR1 is MGHRA and CDR2 YSYEKL. For the CDR3, the DNA is TGCGCCAGCAGCCCCGGACTAGCGGCAAACAATGAGCAGTTCTTC. The encoded protein is CASSPGLAANNEQFF.

CDR3 sequence: CAISGTTGITDTQYF. As DNA, the CDR3 is TGTGCCATCTCGGGCACCACAGGGATCACAGATACGCAGTATTTT. This chain joins TRBV10-3 and TRBJ2-3; D might be TRBD1 (6 bases). Germline CDR1 and CDR2: ENHRY and SYGVKD. This CDR3 has 15 amino acids. The germline V and J ends were trimmed by 8 bases and 2 bases, with 17 bases remaining between them.

The chain combines TRBV11-2 with TRBJ2-7; 7 nucleotides line up with TRBD2. V gave up 1 base and J gave up 7 bases; unmatched junction bases: 16. The CDR3 totals 17 residues. Germline CDR1 and CDR2: SGHAT and FQNNGV. The CDR3 reads CASSLVRGLEASWEQYF. DNA for the CDR3: TGTGCCAGCAGCTTAGTTCGCGGACTAGAAGCTTCCTGGGAGCAGTACTTC.

This clone was recorded only once. This chain links TRBV29-1 with TRBJ1-2; the D is unclear. CDR3 length equals 12 residues. Germline assignment: CDR1 SQVTM and CDR2 ANQGSEA. V was trimmed by 6 bases and J by 7 bases, leaving 15 bases between them. The CDR3 loop reads CSVGGQEVGYTF. CDR3 DNA sequence: TGCAGCGTAGGAGGGCAGGAAGTTGGCTACACCTTC.

The chain combines TRBV30 with TRBJ2-7, with TRBD1 as a possible D gene (6 bases). The CDR3 extends over 15 amino acids. The germline CDR1 and CDR2 sequences are GTSNPN and SVGIG (reference sequence). Trimming took 2 bases from V and 0 from J, leaving 14 bases between them. In DNA form, the CDR3 reads TGTGCCTGGAGTCCAGGGGCAACCAGCTCCTACGAGCAGTACTTC. Translated, it gives CAWSPGATSSYEQYF.

This clone was observed once. In nucleotides, the CDR3 is TGTGCCAGCAGTTTATCGTTCGAATGGGGGGCTACCGGGGAGCTGTTTTTT. Translation: CASSLSFEWGATGELFF. J is TRBJ2-2 and V is TRBV27, with D perhaps assigned TRBD1 or TRBD2 (6 bases each). The CDR3 sequence is 17 residues long. V shed 0 bases and J shed 5 bases, with 16 bases lying between them. Germline V gene lookup returns CDR1 MNHEY and CDR2 SMNVEV (reference sequence).

V is TRBV4-1 and J is TRBJ2-3; TRBD2 matches 8 bases. V lost 5 bases, J lost 7 bases, and 11 bases stayed unmatched. The CDR3 extends over 15 amino acids. Per the germline V gene, CDR1 is MGHRA and CDR2 is YSYEKL. The CDR3 here is CASSKGGEREYTQYF. As DNA, the CDR3 is TGCGCCAGCAGCAAGGGGGGCGAGCGGGAGTATACGCAGTATTTT.

For the CDR3, the DNA is TGTGCCAGCAGTTTGGGGCTCAGGGACCTGAACGGCTACACCTTC. Translating it yields CASSLGLRDLNGYTF. V is TRBV28 and J is TRBJ1-2, with D maybe TRBD1 (5 bases). This CDR3 has 15 residues. Germline V gene data show CDR1 as MDHEN and CDR2 as SYDVKM. Trimming removed 3 bases at V and 8 bases at J, with 19 bases between.

CDR3 coding DNA: TGTGCCAGCAGCTCGACAGGGGAAGGGCAAGAGACCCAGTACTTC. Translated: CASSSTGEGQETQYF. The V call is TRBV5-4, the J call TRBJ2-5; 8 positions match TRBD1. From germline, CDR1 is SGHNT and CDR2 YYREEE (reference sequence). The ends lost 3 bases at V and 2 bases at J; junction bases unmatched: 6. The CDR3 loop spans 15 amino acids.

The chain combines TRBV27 with TRBJ2-7; 9 bases match TRBD1. The CDR3 runs to 16 residues. The junction had 8 bases not matched to a gene; V was cut back by 0 bases and J by 5 bases. Germline V lookup: CDR1 MNHEY, CDR2 SMNVEV (reference sequence). In DNA, the CDR3 is TGTGCCAGCAGTTTATCCGCCGGGACAGGGTGGCACGAGCAGTACTTC. Translated, it gives CASSLSAGTGWHEQYF.

J is TRBJ2-1 and V is TRBV4-1; possible D gene TRBD2, 6 bases. V shed 4 bases and J shed 2 bases, with 18 bases lying between them. The germline CDR1 and CDR2 sequences are MGHRA and YSYEKL. The CDR3 is 17 residues long. The CDR3 loop is CASSPPPSGPAYNEQFF. For the CDR3, the DNA is TGCGCCAGCAGCCCTCCGCCCAGCGGGCCAGCCTACAATGAGCAGTTCTTC.

V and J are TRBV4-1 and TRBJ2-3, with 16 bases aligning to TRBD2. The germline CDR1 and CDR2 sequences are MGHRA and YSYEKL. There are 16 residues in the CDR3. Trimming at V came to 6 bases and at J to 5 bases, leaving 5 bases not matched to a gene. The CDR3 sequence: CASRGTSGRAEDTQYF. The CDR3 DNA is TGCGCCAGCAGGGGGACTAGCGGGAGGGCCGAAGATACGCAGTATTTT.

Regarding this clone: This sample also contains other DNA sequences that code for the same CDR3. The chain has TRBV4-1 and TRBJ2-5, with D tentatively TRBD2 (6 bases). V dropped 3 bases and J dropped 2 bases, with 10 bases sitting between them. The CDR3 loop spans 14 amino acids. The germline CDR1 and CDR2 sequences are MGHRA and YSYEKL. CDR3 region: CASSHGTLQETQYF. CDR3 nucleotide sequence: TGCGCCAGCAGCCACGGGACTCTGCAAGAGACCCAGTACTTC.

The V gene is TRBV7-8, the J gene TRBJ1-1; the D is unclear. CDR3 length equals 14 residues. The V and J ends lost 3 bases and 0 bases respectively, with 8 bases between them. In germline, CDR1 is SGHVS, CDR2 FQNEAQ. This chain's CDR3 is CASSFSRVNTEAFF. In DNA form, the CDR3 reads TGTGCCAGCAGCTTTTCGCGGGTGAACACTGAAGCTTTCTTT.

This clone showed up just once. The chain uses TRBV5-6 and TRBJ2-3; D is unresolved. The V gene's germline CDR1 is SGHDT and CDR2 YYEEEE. CDR3 length: 9 residues. V dropped 7 bases and J dropped 7 bases, with 4 bases sitting between them. The CDR3 protein is CASCHTQYF. The CDR3 DNA follows: TGTGCCAGCTGCCATACGCAGTATTTT.

Note on this clone: The same CDR3 also results from other DNA sequences found in this sample. The chain combines TRBV6-1 with TRBJ2-1; D remains ambiguous. Per germline, CDR1 MNHNS and CDR2 SASEGT. V was cut by 2 bases and J by 6 bases, with 5 bases left in between. The CDR3 totals 12 residues. The CDR3 spells CASSEPGNEQFF. The DNA of the CDR3 is TGTGCCAGCAGTGAACCGGGCAATGAGCAGTTCTTC.

The chain couples TRBV18 to TRBJ2-3; D is unresolved. The CDR3 sequence is 15 residues long. Germline V gene lookup returns CDR1 KGHSH and CDR2 LQKENI. The V and J ends lost 0 bases and 5 bases respectively, with 12 bases between them. The CDR3 region has the DNA TGTGCCAGCTCACCACCGGTTTTCGGTTTAGATACGCAGTATTTT. Translated: CASSPPVFGLDTQYF.

This clone was picked up a small number of times. V gene TRBV7-9 combines with J gene TRBJ1-1, with D hard to call. The CDR3 has 12 amino acids. Germline assignment: CDR1 SEHNR and CDR2 FQNEAQ (reference sequence). V was shortened by 5 bases and J by 11 bases, with 15 bases between the two germline ends. CDR3 in DNA: TGTGCCAGCAGCAGTCAGTCCCTTGGGGCTTTCTTT. Its protein is CASSSQSLGAFF.

This chain joins TRBV27 and TRBJ2-7, with D unresolved. The germline V and J ends were trimmed by 2 bases and 3 bases, with 14 bases remaining between them. In germline, CDR1 is MNHEY, CDR2 SMNVEV (reference sequence). This CDR3 spans 15 amino acids. CDR3 in DNA: TGTGCCAGCAGTTTAGGCCGAGGAGTATTCTACGAGCAGTACTTC. This sequence encodes CASSLGRGVFYEQYF.

This chain links TRBV7-6 with TRBJ2-7; 12 nucleotides agree with TRBD2. Germline CDR1 SGHVS, CDR2 FNYEAQ. V was pared by 2 bases and J by 5 bases, with 4 bases of the junction left unmatched. The CDR3 extends over 15 amino acids. The CDR3 DNA reads as TGTGCCAGCAGCTTACTAGCGGGGGGGGACGACGAGCAGTACTTC. Translated: CASSLLAGGDDEQYF.

The J gene is TRBJ2-7, the V gene TRBV7-9, with 7 bases fitting TRBD2. CDR1 is SEHNR and CDR2 is FQNEAQ in the germline V gene (reference sequence). Losses at the gene ends were 5 bases for V and 2 bases for J; bases not matched to a gene: 12. This CDR3 has 16 residues. CDR3 residues: CASSPPSSGPAYEQYF. In nucleotides, the CDR3 is TGTGCCAGCAGCCCCCCGAGTAGCGGGCCGGCCTACGAGCAGTACTTC.

Comment on this clone: This specimen includes other DNA sequences encoding the same CDR3. This chain uses TRBV9 with TRBJ2-3; D is unclear. The V end was cut by 4 bases, the J end by 6 bases, with 9 bases between. This CDR3 comprises 12 residues. The germline gives CDR1 SGDLS, CDR2 YYNGEE. CDR3 sequence reads: CASSPFGDTQYF. CDR3 coding DNA: TGTGCCAGCAGCCCGTTTGGGGATACGCAGTATTTT. Full variable domain (rest looked up from reference TRBV9 and TRBJ2-3): DSGVTQTPKHLITATGQRVTLRCSPRSGDLSVYWYQQSLDQGLQFLIQYYNGEERAKGNILERFSAQQFPDLHSELNLSSLELGDSALYFCASSPFGDTQYFGPGTRLTVL.

The chain links TRBV19 to TRBJ2-7; the D gene is possibly TRBD1 (6 bases). CDR3 length equals 14 residues. Trimming stripped 5 bases from V and 0 bases from J, with 11 bases between. The germline V gene encodes CDR1 LNHDA and CDR2 SQIVND (reference sequence). The CDR3 is CASSLRDNSYEQYF. The CDR3 DNA reads TGTGCCAGTAGTCTCCGGGACAACTCCTACGAGCAGTACTTC.